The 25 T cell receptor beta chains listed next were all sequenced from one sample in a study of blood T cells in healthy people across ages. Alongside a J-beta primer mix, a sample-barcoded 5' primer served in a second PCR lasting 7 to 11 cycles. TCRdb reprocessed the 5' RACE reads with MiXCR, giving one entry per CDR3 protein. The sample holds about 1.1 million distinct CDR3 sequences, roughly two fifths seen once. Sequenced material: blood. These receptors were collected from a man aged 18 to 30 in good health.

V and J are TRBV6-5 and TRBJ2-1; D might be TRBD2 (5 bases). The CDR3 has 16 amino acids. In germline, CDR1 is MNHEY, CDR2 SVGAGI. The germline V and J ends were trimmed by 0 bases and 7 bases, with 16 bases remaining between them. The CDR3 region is CASSYSSGRPGNEQFF. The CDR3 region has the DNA TGTGCCAGCAGTTACTCGAGTGGCAGGCCGGGAAATGAGCAGTTCTTC.

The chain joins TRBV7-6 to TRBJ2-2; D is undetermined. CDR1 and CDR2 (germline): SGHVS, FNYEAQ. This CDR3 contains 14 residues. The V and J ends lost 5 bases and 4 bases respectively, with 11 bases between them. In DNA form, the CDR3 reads TGTGCCAGCAGCCCTAGTTTTGTCACCGGGGAGCTGTTTTTT. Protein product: CASSPSFVTGELFF.

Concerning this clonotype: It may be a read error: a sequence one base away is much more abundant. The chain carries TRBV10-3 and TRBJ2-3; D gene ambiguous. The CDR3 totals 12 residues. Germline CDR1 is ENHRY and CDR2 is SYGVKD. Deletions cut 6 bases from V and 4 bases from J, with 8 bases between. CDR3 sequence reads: CAIRESPDTQYF. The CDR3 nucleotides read TGTGCCATCAGGGAGAGCCCAGATACGCAGTATTTT.

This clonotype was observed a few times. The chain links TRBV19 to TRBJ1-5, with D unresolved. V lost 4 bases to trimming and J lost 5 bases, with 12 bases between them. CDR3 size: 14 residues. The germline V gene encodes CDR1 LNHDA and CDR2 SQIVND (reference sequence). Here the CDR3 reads CASSKEYLDQPQHF. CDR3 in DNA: TGTGCCAGTAGTAAAGAATACCTCGATCAGCCCCAGCATTTT.

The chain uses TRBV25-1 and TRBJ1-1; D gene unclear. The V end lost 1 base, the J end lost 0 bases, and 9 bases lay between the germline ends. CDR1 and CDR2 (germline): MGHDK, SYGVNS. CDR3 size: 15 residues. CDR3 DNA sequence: TGTGCCAGCAGTGAATCTGGCAGGTTGAACACTGAAGCTTTCTTT. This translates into CASSESGRLNTEAFF.

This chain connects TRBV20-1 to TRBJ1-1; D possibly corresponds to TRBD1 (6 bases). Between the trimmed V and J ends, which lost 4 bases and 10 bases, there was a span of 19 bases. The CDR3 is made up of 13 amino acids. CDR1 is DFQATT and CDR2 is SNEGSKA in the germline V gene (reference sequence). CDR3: CSAKGAQKGVAFF. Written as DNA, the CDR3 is TGCAGTGCTAAAGGGGCCCAGAAGGGGGTAGCTTTCTTT.

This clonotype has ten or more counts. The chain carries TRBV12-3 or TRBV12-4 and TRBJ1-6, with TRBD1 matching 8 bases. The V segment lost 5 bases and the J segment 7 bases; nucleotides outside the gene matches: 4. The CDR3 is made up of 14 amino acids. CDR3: CASSLTGVNSPLHF. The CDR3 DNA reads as TGTGCCAGCAGTCTGACAGGGGTGAATTCACCCCTCCACTTT.

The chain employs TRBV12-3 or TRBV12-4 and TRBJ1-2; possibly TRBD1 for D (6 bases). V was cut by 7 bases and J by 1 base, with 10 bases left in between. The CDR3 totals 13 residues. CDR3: CASNQGYNYGYTF. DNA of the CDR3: TGTGCCAGCAATCAGGGGTATAACTATGGCTACACCTTC.

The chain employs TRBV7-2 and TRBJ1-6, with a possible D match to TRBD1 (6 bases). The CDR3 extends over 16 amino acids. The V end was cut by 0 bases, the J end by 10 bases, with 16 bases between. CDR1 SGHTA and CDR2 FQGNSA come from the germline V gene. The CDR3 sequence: CASSLAGQGTNSPLHF. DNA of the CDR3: TGTGCCAGCAGCTTAGCTGGTCAGGGGACCAACTCACCCCTCCACTTT.

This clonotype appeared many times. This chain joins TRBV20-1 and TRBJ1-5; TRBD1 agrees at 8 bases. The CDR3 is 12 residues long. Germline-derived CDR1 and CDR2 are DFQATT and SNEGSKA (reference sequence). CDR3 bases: TGCAGCGCAAGACAGGGGAATCAGCCCCAGCATTTT. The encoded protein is CSARQGNQPQHF.

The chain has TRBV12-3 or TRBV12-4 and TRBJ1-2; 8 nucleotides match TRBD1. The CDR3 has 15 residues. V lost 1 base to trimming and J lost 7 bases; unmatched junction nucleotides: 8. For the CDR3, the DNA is TGTGCCAGCAGTTTAGAGCGGACAGGGAGATCTGGCTACACCTTC. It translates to CASSLERTGRSGYTF.

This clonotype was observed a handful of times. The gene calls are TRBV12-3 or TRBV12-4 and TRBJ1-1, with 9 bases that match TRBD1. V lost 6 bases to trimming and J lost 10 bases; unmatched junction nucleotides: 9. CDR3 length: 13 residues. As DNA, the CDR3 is TGTGCCAGCAGGCAAACAGGGGGCGGGGGAGCTTTCTTT. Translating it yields CASRQTGGGGAFF.

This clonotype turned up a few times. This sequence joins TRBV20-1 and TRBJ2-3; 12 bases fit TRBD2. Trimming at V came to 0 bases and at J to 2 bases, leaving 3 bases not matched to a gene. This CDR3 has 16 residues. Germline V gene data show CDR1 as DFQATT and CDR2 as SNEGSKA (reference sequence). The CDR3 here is CSARDGLAGPTDTQYF. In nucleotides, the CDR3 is TGCAGTGCTAGAGATGGACTAGCGGGGCCCACAGATACGCAGTATTTT.

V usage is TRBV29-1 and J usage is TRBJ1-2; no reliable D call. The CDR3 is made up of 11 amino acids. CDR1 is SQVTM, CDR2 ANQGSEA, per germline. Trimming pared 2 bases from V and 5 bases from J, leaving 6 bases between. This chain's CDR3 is CSVESRYGYTF. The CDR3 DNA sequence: TGCAGCGTTGAATCGAGGTATGGCTACACCTTC.

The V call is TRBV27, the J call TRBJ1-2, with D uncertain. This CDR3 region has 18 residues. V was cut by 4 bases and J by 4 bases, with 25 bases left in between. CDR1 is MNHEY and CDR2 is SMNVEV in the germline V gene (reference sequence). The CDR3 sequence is CASSSASRTPRASYGYTF. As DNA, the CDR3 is TGTGCCAGCAGTTCGGCCTCCCGTACACCAAGAGCCTCCTATGGCTACACCTTC.

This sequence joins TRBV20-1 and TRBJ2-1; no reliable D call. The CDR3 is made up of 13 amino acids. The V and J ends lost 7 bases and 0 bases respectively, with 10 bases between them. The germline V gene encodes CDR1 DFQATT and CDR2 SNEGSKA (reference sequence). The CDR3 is CSVTQSSYNEQFF. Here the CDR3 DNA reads TGCAGTGTTACTCAAAGCTCCTACAATGAGCAGTTCTTC.

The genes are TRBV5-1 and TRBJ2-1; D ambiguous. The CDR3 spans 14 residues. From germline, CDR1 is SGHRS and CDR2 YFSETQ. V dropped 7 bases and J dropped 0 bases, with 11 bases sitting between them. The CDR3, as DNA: TGCGCCAGCGGATTAGCAAGCTCCTACAATGAGCAGTTCTTC. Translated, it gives CASGLASSYNEQFF.

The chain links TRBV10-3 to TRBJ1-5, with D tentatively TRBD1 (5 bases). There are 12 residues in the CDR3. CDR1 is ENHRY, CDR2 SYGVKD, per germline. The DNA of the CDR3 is TGTGCGGAAGGGGACGGTGATCAGCCCCAGCATTTT. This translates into CAEGDGDQPQHF.

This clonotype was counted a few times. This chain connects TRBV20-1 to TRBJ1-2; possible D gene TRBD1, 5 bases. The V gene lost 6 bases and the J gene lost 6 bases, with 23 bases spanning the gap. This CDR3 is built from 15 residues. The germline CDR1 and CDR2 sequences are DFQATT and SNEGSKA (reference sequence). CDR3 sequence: CSAPGGLSALNGYTF. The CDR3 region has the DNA TGCAGTGCGCCCGGGGGACTTTCGGCCCTAAATGGCTACACCTTC.

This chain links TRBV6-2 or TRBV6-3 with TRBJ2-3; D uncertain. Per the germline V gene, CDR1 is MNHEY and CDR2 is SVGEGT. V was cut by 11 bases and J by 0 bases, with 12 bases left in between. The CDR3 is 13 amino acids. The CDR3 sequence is CASNLDSTDTQYF. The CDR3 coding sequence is TGTGCCTCCAATCTGGATAGCACAGATACGCAGTATTTT.

CDR3 sequence (DNA): TGTGCCAGCAGTTCCAGACAGGGGCCAAGCTCCTACGAGCAGTACTTC. This sequence encodes CASSSRQGPSSYEQYF. The chain recombines TRBV28 with TRBJ2-7; 8 positions match TRBD1. From germline, CDR1 is MDHEN and CDR2 SYDVKM. There are 16 residues in the CDR3. Trimming cost V 4 bases and J 0 bases; bases outside gene matches: 8.

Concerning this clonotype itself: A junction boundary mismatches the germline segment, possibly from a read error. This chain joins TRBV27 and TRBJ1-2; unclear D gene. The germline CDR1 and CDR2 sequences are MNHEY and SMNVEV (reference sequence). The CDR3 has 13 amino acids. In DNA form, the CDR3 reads TGTGCCAGCAGTCCGCCCGGGTTATATGGCTACAACTTC. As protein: CASSPPGLYGYNF.

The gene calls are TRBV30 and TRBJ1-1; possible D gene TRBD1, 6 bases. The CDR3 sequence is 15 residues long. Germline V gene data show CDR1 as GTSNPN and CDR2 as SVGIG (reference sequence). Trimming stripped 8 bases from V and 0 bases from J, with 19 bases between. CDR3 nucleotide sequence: TGTGCCCACGGGGGCGGGGACACCATGAACACTGAAGCTTTCTTT. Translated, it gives CAHGGGDTMNTEAFF.

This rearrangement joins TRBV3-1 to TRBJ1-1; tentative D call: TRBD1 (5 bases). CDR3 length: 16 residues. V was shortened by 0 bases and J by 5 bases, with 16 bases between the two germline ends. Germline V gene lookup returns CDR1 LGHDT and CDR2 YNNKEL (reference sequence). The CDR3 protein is CASSQEAGGYRTEAFF. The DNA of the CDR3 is TGTGCCAGCAGCCAAGAGGCGGGGGGATACCGGACTGAAGCTTTCTTT.

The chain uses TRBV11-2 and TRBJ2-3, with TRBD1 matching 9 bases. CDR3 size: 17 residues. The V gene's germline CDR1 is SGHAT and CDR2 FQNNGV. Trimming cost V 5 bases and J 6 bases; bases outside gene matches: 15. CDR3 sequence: CASSPGADRGVCDTQYF. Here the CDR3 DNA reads TGTGCCAGCAGCCCGGGGGCGGACAGGGGAGTTTGCGATACGCAGTATTTT.